A selection of T cell receptor beta chains follows, all from one sample in a study of cytomegalovirus exposure and HLA in healthy donors. Assay used: immunoSEQ multiplex PCR; TCRdb lists only in-frame clones, some missing. The table lists hundreds of thousands of clones, approximately 88% of them singletons. The sample was PBMCs. Every receptor here comes from a woman aged 25-40 years in good health and CMV-seropositive. CDR3s include the opening cysteine and the closing phenylalanine or tryptophan. A D gene is named only where the DNA matches it firmly. The size entry is marked missing in some rows and otherwise reads once, few, many or a size class.

TRBV12-5	TRBD1	TRBJ1-5	-	TGTGCTAGTGGTTTGGATACAGGGGGCGCGGACAATCAGCCCCAGCATTTT	CASGLDTGGADNQPQHF
TRBV19	-	TRBJ1-1	-	TGTGCCAGTAGTATAGCAGTGAACACTGAAGCTTTCTTT	CASSIAVNTEAFF
TRBV5-1	-	TRBJ1-2	-	TGCGCCAGCAGCTTGTCCGGTTTGGGTCGGCTTGGCTACACCTTC	CASSLSGLGRLGYTF
TRBV7-3	-	TRBJ2-2	-	TGTGCCAGCAGCTTGGCGGGGGCCGCCGGGGAGCTGTTTTTT	CASSLAGAAGELFF
TRBV18	-	TRBJ1-4	-	TGTGCCAGCTCACCGAGGGAACCAACTGAAAAACTGTTTTTT	CASSPREPTEKLFF
TRBV28	-	TRBJ2-7	-	TGTGCCAGCAGCCCTTCGGGACTCACCTACGAGCAGTACTTC	CASSPSGLTYEQYF
TRBV2	-	TRBJ2-7	few	TGTGCCAGCAGTGAGAACGAGCAGTACTTC	CASSENEQYF
TRBV7-2	-	TRBJ1-1	few	TGTGCCAGCAGCTTAGGGGGAGGGCCCACTGAAGCTTTCTTT	CASSLGGGPTEAFF
TRBV28	TRBD1	TRBJ2-2	-	TGTGCCAGCAGTTTTTGGAGGCCGACAGGGGATCACGGGGAGCTGTTTTTT	CASSFWRPTGDHGELFF
TRBV5-1	TRBD1	TRBJ2-7	-	TGCGCCAGCAGCACCGGGACAGGGGCCTACGAGCAGTACTTC	CASSTGTGAYEQYF
TRBV2	-	TRBJ1-2	few	TGTGCCAGCCGGAGGGGTGCCGCGAGGGACTATGGCTACACCTTC	CASRRGAARDYGYTF